The present TCR beta chain was sequenced within a study of shared clonotypes between healthy human individuals. The method was immunoSEQ multiplex PCR; TCRdb's version includes in-frame clones alone and lacks a portion of them. The table shows under 2.5 million clones, with under 95% occurring only once. General study findings and limits: Naive subsets tended to show greater estimated richness than memory subsets.

All participating donors were Caucasian adults from Nashville, Tennessee. The J segment lost 3 bases and the V segment lost 2 bases, leaving 4 bases of the junction unmatched. There are 15 residues in the CDR3. Germline loops: CDR1 MNHEY, CDR2 SVGAGI. Details on this clone: Its antigen is unidentified.

The receptor was derived from a man aged 18 to 29 in good health. Some clones in this sample may be carry-over from other donors' samples. This sequence joins TRBV6-5 and TRBJ1-3; 7 bases align to TRBD1. Sequencing used naive CD4+ T cells from PBMCs. The subset: CD45RA+ positively selected. This CDR3 is CASSYQGGFGNTIYF. The CDR3 DNA follows: TGTGCCAGCAGTTACCAGGGGGGATTTGGAAACACCATATATTTT.